One and the same sample provided the 15 T cell receptor beta chains below, sequenced in a study of response to subunit inactivated influenza vaccine. TCRdb independently ran MiXCR on the RT-PCR reads; one entry per CDR3 protein. The sample shows about 520,000 distinct CDR3 sequences, approximately 7.3% of them seen only once. Sequenced material: PBMCs from blood, taken less than 30 months after vaccination. Receptors originate from a man aged 50-75 years who received an inactivated influenza vaccine.

This clonotype was counted between two and nine times. V and J are TRBV6-2 or TRBV6-3 and TRBJ2-4, with a weak D call TRBD2 (6 bases). In germline, CDR1 is MNHEY, CDR2 SVGEGT. With 2 bases removed from V and 9 bases from J, the gap between germline ends came to 14 bases. There are 14 residues in the CDR3. CDR3 in amino acids: CASSYARDGSIQYF. Here the CDR3 DNA reads TGTGCCAGCAGTTACGCGCGGGACGGAAGCATTCAGTACTTC.

This sequence joins TRBV19 and TRBJ1-1; the match to TRBD1 covers 8 bases. CDR1 is LNHDA, CDR2 SQIVND, per germline (reference sequence). The CDR3 is made up of 12 amino acids. V gave up 4 bases and J gave up 10 bases; unmatched junction bases: 5. The CDR3 sequence is CASSRQGFGAFF. CDR3 nucleotide sequence: TGTGCCAGTAGTAGACAGGGGTTCGGAGCTTTCTTT. Full variable domain (rest looked up from reference TRBV19 and TRBJ1-1): DGGITQSPKYLFRKEGQNVTLSCEQNLNHDAMYWYRQDPGQGLRLIYYSQIVNDFQKGDIAEGYSVSREKKESFPLTVTSAQKNPTAFYLCASSRQGFGAFFGQGTRLTVV.

This clonotype was observed a few times. The V and J genes are TRBV7-9 and TRBJ2-1; D perhaps matches TRBD2 (6 bases). CDR3 length: 16 amino acids. Between the trimmed V and J ends, which lost 8 bases and 0 bases, there was a span of 17 bases. Germline-derived CDR1 and CDR2 are SEHNR and FQNEAQ (reference sequence). The CDR3 DNA reads as TGTGCCAGCCTTTCCGGGGGAAGCGGCTCCTACAATGAGCAGTTCTTC. Translated, it gives CASLSGGSGSYNEQFF. Variable domain in full (rest from reference TRBV7-9 and TRBJ2-1): DTGVSQNPRHKITKRGQNVTFRCDPISEHNRLYWYRQTLGQGPEFLTYFQNEAQLEKSRLLSDRFSAERPKGSFSTLEIQRTEQGDSAMYLCASLSGGSGSYNEQFFGPGTRLTVL.

The J gene is TRBJ2-7, the V gene TRBV12-5; 7 bases map to TRBD1. CDR3 length equals 13 residues. J was trimmed by 6 bases and V by 1 base; bases with no gene match: 3. Germline CDR1 LGHNT, CDR2 FRNRAP. In DNA form, the CDR3 reads TGTGCTAGTGGTTTGGCAACAGGGGCCGAGCAGTACTTC. Protein sequence: CASGLATGAEQYF.

This clonotype was recorded many times. This sequence joins TRBV20-1 and TRBJ2-7; no reliable D call. Trimming took 3 bases from V and 2 from J, leaving 14 bases between them. Looked up from germline, CDR1 is DFQATT and CDR2 is SNEGSKA (reference sequence). The CDR3 has 14 amino acids. The CDR3 coding sequence is TGCAGTGCTAGTCTTCCTAGTGACCCCTACGAGCAGTACTTC. Translated: CSASLPSDPYEQYF.

There are many counts of this clonotype. This sequence joins TRBV27 and TRBJ2-1; 8 positions agree with TRBD2. Germline trimming cut 6 bases from V and 8 bases from J; bases unmatched to any gene: 27. CDR3 length: 20 residues. Germline CDR1 reads MNHEY; CDR2 reads SMNVEV (reference sequence). CDR3: CASRVVSSAAGTRSRDEQFF. CDR3 nucleotides: TGTGCCAGCAGGGTCGTTTCTTCTGCAGCCGGGACTAGGAGTAGGGATGAGCAGTTCTTC.

This rearrangement joins TRBV15 to TRBJ2-1, with D possibly being TRBD1 (6 bases). CDR1 is LNHNV and CDR2 is YYDKDF in the germline V gene (reference sequence). This CDR3 has 15 amino acids. V was pared by 2 bases and J by 3 bases, with 11 bases between. DNA for the CDR3: TGTGCCACCAGCAGACCGGGACACAACTACAATGAGCAGTTCTTC. It codes for CATSRPGHNYNEQFF. Drawing the rest from reference TRBV15 and TRBJ2-1, the complete variable domain is DAMVIQNPRYQVTQFGKPVTLSCSQTLNHNVMYWYQQKSSQAPKLLFHYYDKDFNNEADTPDNFQSRRPNTSFCFLDIRSPGLGDTAMYLCATSRPGHNYNEQFFGPGTRLTVL.

The chain is built from TRBV5-1 and TRBJ2-5, with 7 bases identical to TRBD1. This CDR3 spans 14 amino acids. Trimming cost V 4 bases and J 4 bases; bases outside gene matches: 7. Germline lookup yields CDR1 SGHRS and CDR2 YFSETQ. The CDR3 coding sequence is TGCGCCAGCAGCATAACAGGGGTCGGAGAGACCCAGTACTTC. As protein: CASSITGVGETQYF.

This clonotype appeared a few times. This chain joins TRBV7-2 and TRBJ2-7, with TRBD1 as a possible D gene (5 bases). V was pared by 1 base and J by 2 bases, with 18 bases between. CDR1 is SGHTA and CDR2 is FQGNSA in the germline V gene. The CDR3 has 17 amino acids. The CDR3 coding sequence is TGTGCCAGCAGCTTAGTTTCGGCAGGGCATCTCGCCTACGAGCAGTACTTC. It yields the protein CASSLVSAGHLAYEQYF.

This clonotype has at least ten counts. The chain couples TRBV6-2 or TRBV6-3 to TRBJ2-2; either TRBD1 or TRBD2 may fit D (6 bases each). Trimming removed 11 bases at V and 5 bases at J, with 9 bases between. Germline V gene sequence: CDR1 MNHEY, CDR2 SVGEGT. The CDR3 runs 11 residues. The CDR3 reads CAGGGTGELFF. For the CDR3, the DNA is TGTGCCGGAGGGGGAACCGGGGAGCTGTTTTTT.

This clonotype has a count of ten or more. The V call is TRBV4-3, the J call TRBJ2-2, with 13 nucleotides matching TRBD2. Looked up from germline, CDR1 is LGHNA and CDR2 is YSLEER. This CDR3 has 18 amino acids. The ends lost 1 base at V and 6 bases at J; junction bases unmatched: 8. CDR3 in amino acids: CASSQAPGLAGTAGELFF. The CDR3 DNA follows: TGCGCCAGCAGCCAAGCGCCGGGACTAGCGGGGACGGCCGGGGAGCTGTTTTTT.

CDR3 in amino acids: CASSPGLGLLETQYF. CDR3 sequence (DNA): TGTGCCAGCAGCCCGGGACTAGGGTTGTTAGAGACCCAGTACTTC. The V gene is TRBV7-2, the J gene TRBJ2-5; 8 bases match TRBD2. This CDR3 spans 15 amino acids. Germline-derived CDR1 and CDR2 are SGHTA and FQGNSA. Trimming removed 5 bases from V and 4 bases from J; junction bases left unmatched: 9. Supplemented by reference TRBV7-2 and TRBJ2-5, the full variable domain reads GAGVSQSPSNKVTEKGKDVELRCDPISGHTALYWYRQSLGQGLEFLIYFQGNSAPDKSGLPSDRFSAERTGGSVSTLTIQRTQQEDSAVYLCASSPGLGLLETQYFGPGTRLLVL.

This clonotype has at least ten counts. The V call is TRBV6-5, the J call TRBJ2-1; D is tentatively TRBD1 or TRBD2 (5 bases each). CDR3 length: 13 amino acids. Deletions cut 4 bases from V and 7 bases from J, with 11 bases between. The germline V gene has CDR1 MNHEY and CDR2 SVGAGI. The CDR3 region is CASSFRGENEQFF. Here the CDR3 DNA reads TGTGCCAGCAGTTTTCGGGGCGAGAATGAGCAGTTCTTC.

This clonotype was recorded at least ten times. The chain uses TRBV5-5 and TRBJ2-5; 7 bases fit TRBD1. Germline V gene lookup returns CDR1 SGHKS and CDR2 YYEKEE (reference sequence). The length of the CDR3 is 14 residues. V was pared by 4 bases and J by 2 bases, with 5 bases of the junction left unmatched. The CDR3 loop is CASSVGTAQETQYF. CDR3 nucleotides: TGTGCCAGCAGCGTCGGGACAGCTCAAGAGACCCAGTACTTC.

This clonotype has just a few counts. The chain recombines TRBV15 with TRBJ2-3; D might be TRBD1 (5 bases). The ends were cut back, 4 bases at V and 1 base at J, with 9 bases in the middle. Per germline, CDR1 LNHNV and CDR2 YYDKDF (reference sequence). The length of the CDR3 is 14 residues. This CDR3 is CATSMDTRTDTQYF. CDR3 in DNA: TGTGCCACCAGCATGGACACCCGCACAGATACGCAGTATTTT.